The entry below gives a single T cell receptor beta chain sequence along with its context. This sample is drawn from a study of blood T cell repertoires in COVID-19. Germline V gene lookup returns CDR1 KGHSH and CDR2 LQKENI. V dropped 1 base and J dropped 9; count of bases not matched to a gene: 6. CDR3 length equals 15 residues. Repertoires were generated with immunoSEQ multiplex PCR, while TCRdb's copy carries only in-frame clones and drops some. The table shows around 370,000 clones, with more than 75% occurring only once. The sequencing sample was made of peripheral blood. The V gene is TRBV18, the J gene TRBJ1-6; TRBD1 matches 7 bases. The sequence was obtained from a woman between 45 and 65 years old with COVID-19, enrolled during active disease. The CDR3 DNA sequence: TGTGCCAGCTCACCACGCGGGACAGACGGTTCACCCCTCCACTTT. It encodes CASSPRGTDGSPLHF.